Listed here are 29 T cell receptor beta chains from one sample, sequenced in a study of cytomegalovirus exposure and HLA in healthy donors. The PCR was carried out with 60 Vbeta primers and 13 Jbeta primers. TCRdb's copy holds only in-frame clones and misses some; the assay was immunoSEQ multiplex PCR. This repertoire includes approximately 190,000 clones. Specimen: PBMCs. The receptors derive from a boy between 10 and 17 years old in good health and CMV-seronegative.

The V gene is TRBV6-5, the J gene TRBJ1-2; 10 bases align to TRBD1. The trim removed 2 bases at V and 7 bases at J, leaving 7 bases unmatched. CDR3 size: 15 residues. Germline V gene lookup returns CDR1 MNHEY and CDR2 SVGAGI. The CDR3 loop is CASSYGDRGHGGYTF. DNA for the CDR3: TGTGCCAGCAGTTACGGAGACAGGGGGCATGGTGGCTACACCTTC.

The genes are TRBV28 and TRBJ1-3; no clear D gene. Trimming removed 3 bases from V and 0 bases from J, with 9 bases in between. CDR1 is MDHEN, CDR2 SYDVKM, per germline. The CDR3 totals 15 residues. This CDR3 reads CASSFQLLSGNTIYF. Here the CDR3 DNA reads TGTGCCAGCAGTTTTCAACTCCTCTCTGGAAACACCATATATTTT.

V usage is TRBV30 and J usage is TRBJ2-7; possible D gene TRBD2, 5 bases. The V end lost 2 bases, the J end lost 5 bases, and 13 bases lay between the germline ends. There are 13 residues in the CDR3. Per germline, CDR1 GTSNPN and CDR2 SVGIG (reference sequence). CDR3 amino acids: CAWSIPGINEQYF. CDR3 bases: TGTGCCTGGAGTATCCCGGGGATTAACGAGCAGTACTTC.

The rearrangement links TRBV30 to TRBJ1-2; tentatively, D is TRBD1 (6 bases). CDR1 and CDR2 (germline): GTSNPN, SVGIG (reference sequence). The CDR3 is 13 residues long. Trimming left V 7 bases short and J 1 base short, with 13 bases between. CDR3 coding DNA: TGTGCCTCCATGGGGACACTTAACTATGGCTACACCTTC. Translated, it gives CASMGTLNYGYTF.

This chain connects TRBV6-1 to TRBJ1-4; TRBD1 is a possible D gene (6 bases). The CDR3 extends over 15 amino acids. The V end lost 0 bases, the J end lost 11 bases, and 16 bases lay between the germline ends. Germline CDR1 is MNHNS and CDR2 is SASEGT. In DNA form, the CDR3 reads TGTGCCAGCAGTGAAGCGCGGGGGGCCCGGGGGAAACTGTTTTTT. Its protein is CASSEARGARGKLFF.

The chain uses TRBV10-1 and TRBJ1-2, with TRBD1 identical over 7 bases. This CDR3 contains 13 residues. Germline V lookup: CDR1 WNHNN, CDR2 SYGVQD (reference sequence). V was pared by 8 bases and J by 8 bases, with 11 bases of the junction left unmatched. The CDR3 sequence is CASSATGSKGYTF. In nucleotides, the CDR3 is TGCGCCAGCTCCGCGACAGGGTCAAAGGGCTACACCTTC.

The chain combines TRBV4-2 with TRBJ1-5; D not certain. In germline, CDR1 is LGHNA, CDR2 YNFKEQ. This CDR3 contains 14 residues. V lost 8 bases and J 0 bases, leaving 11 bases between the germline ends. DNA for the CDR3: TGTGCCAGCTCTTCTAGTTATAGCAATCAGCCCCAGCATTTT. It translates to CASSSSYSNQPQHF.

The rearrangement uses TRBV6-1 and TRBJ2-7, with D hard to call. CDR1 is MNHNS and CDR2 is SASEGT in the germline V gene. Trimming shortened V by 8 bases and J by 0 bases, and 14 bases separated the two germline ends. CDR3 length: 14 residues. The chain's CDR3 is CASSPSAPSYEQYF. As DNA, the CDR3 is TGTGCCAGCTCCCCGAGTGCCCCCTCCTACGAGCAGTACTTC.

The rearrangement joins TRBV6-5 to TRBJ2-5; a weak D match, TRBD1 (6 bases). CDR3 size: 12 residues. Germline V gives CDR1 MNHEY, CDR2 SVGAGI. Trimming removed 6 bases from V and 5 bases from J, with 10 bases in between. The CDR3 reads CASSIDRETQYF. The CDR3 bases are TGTGCCAGCAGCATTGACAGGGAGACCCAGTACTTC.

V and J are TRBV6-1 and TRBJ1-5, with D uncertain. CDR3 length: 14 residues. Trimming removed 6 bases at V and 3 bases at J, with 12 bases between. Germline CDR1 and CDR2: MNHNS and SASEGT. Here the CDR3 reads CASRTAGSNQPQHF. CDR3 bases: TGTGCCAGCAGGACTGCCGGATCCAATCAGCCCCAGCATTTT.

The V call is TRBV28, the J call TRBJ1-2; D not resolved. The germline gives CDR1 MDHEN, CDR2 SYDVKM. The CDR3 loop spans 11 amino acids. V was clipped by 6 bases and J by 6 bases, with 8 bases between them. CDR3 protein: CASRSGDGYTF. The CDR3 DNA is TGTGCCAGCAGATCCGGGGATGGCTACACCTTC.

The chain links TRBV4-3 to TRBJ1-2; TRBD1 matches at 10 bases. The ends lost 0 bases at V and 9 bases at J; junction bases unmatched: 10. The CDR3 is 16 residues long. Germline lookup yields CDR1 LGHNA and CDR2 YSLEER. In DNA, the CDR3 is TGCGCCAGCAGCCAAGATATCCGGGACAGGGGATTCAGCTACACCTTC. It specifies CASSQDIRDRGFSYTF.

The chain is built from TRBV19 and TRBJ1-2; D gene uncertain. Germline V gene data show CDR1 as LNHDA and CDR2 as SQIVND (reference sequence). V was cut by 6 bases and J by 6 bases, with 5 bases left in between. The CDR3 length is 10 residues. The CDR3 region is CASSSDGYTF. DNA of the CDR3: TGTGCCAGTAGCTCGGATGGCTACACCTTC.

The CDR3 sequence: CASSAGSTDTQYF. CDR3 DNA: TGTGCCAGTAGTGCAGGCTCCACAGATACGCAGTATTTT. This chain connects TRBV19 to TRBJ2-3; D ambiguous. The V gene's germline CDR1 is LNHDA and CDR2 SQIVND (reference sequence). V was clipped by 5 bases and J by 2 bases, with 8 bases between them. The CDR3 covers 13 residues.

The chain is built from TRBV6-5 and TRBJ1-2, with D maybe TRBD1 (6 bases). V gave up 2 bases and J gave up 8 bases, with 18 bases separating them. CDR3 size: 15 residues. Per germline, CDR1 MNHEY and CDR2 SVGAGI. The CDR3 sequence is CASSYQPGGAGGYTF. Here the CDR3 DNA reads TGTGCCAGCAGTTACCAACCGGGGGGGGCTGGCGGCTACACCTTC.

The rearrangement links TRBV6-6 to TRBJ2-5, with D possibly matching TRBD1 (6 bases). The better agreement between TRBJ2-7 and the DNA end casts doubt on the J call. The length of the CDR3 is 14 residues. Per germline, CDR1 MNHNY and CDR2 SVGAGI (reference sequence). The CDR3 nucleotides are TGTGCCAGCACTACAGGGAAACAGTCCTACGAGCAGTACTTC. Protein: CASTTGKQSYEQYF.

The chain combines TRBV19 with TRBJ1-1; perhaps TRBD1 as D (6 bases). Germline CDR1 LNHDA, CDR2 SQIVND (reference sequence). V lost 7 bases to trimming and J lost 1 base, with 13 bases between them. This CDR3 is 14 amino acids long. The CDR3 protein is CASTRMTGNTEAFF. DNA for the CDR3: TGTGCCAGTACCCGGATGACAGGGAACACTGAAGCTTTCTTT.

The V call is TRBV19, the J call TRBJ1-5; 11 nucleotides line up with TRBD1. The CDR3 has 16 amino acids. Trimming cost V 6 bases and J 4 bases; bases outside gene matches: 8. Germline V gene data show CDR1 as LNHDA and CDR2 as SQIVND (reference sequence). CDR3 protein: CASRGRGQGGNQPQHF. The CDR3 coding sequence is TGTGCCAGTAGGGGCAGGGGACAGGGGGGTAATCAGCCCCAGCATTTT.

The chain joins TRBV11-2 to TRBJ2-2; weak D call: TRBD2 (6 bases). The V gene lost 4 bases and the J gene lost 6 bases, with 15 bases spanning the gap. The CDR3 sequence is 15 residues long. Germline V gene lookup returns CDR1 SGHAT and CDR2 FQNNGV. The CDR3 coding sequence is TGTGCCAGCAGCTCTCCACGAACTAGCCCCGGGGAGCTGTTTTTT. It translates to CASSSPRTSPGELFF.

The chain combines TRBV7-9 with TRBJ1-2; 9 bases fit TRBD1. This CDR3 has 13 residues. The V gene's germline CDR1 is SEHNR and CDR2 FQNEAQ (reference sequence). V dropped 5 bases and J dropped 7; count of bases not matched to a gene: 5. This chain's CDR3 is CASSTTGGSGYTF. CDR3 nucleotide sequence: TGTGCCAGCAGCACCACAGGGGGCTCTGGCTACACCTTC.

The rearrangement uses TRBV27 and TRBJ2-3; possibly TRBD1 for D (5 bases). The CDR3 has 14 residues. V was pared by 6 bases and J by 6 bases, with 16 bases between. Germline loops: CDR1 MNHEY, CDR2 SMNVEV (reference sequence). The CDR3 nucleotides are TGTGCCAGCAGCCCAAGGGGAAATTGGGATACGCAGTATTTT. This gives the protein CASSPRGNWDTQYF.

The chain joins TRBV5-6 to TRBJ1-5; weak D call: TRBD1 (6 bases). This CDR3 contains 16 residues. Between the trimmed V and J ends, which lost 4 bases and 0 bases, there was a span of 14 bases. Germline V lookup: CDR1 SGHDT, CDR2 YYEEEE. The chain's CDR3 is CASSQRDTYSNQPQHF. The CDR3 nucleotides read TGTGCCAGCAGCCAACGGGACACATATAGCAATCAGCCCCAGCATTTT.

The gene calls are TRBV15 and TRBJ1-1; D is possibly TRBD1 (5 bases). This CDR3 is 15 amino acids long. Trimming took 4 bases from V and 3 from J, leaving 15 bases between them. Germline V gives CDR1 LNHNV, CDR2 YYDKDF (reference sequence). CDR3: CATSISGGSHTEAFF. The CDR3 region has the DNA TGTGCCACCAGCATTTCGGGGGGGTCGCACACTGAAGCTTTCTTT.

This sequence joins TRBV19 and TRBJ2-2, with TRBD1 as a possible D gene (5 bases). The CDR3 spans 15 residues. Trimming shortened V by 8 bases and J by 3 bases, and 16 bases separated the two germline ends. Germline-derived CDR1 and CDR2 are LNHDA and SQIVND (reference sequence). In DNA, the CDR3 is TGTGCCAGTGCCTCAGGGTTTTCGGACACCGGGGAGCTGTTTTTT. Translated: CASASGFSDTGELFF.

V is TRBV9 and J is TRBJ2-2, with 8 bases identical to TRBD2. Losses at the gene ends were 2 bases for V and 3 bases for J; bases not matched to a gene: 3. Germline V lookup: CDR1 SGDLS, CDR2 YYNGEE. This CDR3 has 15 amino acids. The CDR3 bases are TGTGCCAGCAGCGTTAGCGGGGTGGACACCGGGGAGCTGTTTTTT. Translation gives CASSVSGVDTGELFF.

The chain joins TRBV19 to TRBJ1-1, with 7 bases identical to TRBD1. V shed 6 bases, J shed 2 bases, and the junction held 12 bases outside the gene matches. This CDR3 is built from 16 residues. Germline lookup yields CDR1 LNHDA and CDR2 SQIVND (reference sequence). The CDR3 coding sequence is TGTGCCAGTAGCCAAGGACAGGCCTGGAAAAACACTGAAGCTTTCTTT. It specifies CASSQGQAWKNTEAFF.

CDR3: CASSNFSSTDTQYF. CDR3 DNA: TGTGCCAGCAGTAACTTCTCTAGCACAGATACGCAGTATTTT. The J gene is TRBJ2-3, the V gene TRBV4-2; the D is unclear. The CDR3 is 14 amino acids. Germline V gives CDR1 LGHNA, CDR2 YNFKEQ. V dropped 6 bases and J dropped 0 bases, with 10 bases sitting between them.

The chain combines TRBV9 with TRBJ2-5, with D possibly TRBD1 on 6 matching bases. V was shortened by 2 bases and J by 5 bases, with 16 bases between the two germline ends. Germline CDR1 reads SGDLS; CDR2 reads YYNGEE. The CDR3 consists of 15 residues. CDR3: CASSVSSWGPETQYF. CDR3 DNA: TGTGCCAGCAGCGTCTCTAGCTGGGGGCCCGAGACCCAGTACTTC.

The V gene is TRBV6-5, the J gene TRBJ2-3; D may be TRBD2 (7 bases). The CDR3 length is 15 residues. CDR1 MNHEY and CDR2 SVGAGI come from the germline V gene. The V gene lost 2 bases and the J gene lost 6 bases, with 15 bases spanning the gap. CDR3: CASSYRAGAPDTQYF. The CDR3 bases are TGTGCCAGCAGTTACCGGGCGGGGGCCCCGGATACGCAGTATTTT.